Described below is a single TCR beta chain sequence and its context. The data were taken from a study of T cell changes during pregnancy in multiple sclerosis. The V gene lost 2 bases and the J gene lost 7 bases, with 8 bases spanning the gap. Germline V gives CDR1 GTSNPN, CDR2 SVGIG (reference sequence). This CDR3 has 11 residues. Repertoires were generated with immunoSEQ multiplex PCR, while TCRdb's copy carries only in-frame clones and drops some. This sample has under 150,000 clones, with about 96% found just once. This sequence joins TRBV30 and TRBJ1-1; D unresolved. Here the sequenced sample was peripheral blood, taken after pregnancy. The source of this sequence is a female donor with multiple sclerosis, enrolled in a pregnancy study. CDR3 sequence: CAWSTAFEAFF. The CDR3 bases are TGTGCCTGGAGTACAGCTTTTGAAGCTTTCTTT. The full variable domain, its missing parts supplied by reference TRBV30 and TRBJ1-1, is SQTIHQWPATLVQPVGSPLSLECTVEGTSNPNLYWYRQAAGRGLQLLFYSVGIGQISSEVPQNLSASRPQDRQFILSSKKLLLSDSGFYLCAWSTAFEAFFGQGTRLTVV.